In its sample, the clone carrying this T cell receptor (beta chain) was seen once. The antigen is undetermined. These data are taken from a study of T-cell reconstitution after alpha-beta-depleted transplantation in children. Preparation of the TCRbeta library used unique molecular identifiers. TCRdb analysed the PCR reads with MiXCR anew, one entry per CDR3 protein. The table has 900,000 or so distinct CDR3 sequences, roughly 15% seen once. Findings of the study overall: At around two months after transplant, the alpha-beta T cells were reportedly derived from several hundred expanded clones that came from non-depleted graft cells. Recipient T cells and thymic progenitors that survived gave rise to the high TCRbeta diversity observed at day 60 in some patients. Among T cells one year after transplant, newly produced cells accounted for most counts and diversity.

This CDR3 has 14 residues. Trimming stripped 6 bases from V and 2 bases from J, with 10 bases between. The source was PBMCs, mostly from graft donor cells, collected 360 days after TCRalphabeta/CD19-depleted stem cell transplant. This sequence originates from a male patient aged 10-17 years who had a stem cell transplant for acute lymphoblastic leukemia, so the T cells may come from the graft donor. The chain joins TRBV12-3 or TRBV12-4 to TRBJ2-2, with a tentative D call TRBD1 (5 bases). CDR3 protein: CASRLGDNTGELFF. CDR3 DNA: TGTGCCAGCAGGCTAGGGGATAACACCGGGGAGCTGTTTTTT.